One and the same sample provided the 9 T cell receptor beta chains below, sequenced in a study of T cells in localized non-small cell lung cancer. The protocol was immunoSEQ multiplex PCR, while the TCRdb copy is restricted to in-frame clones and leaves out a portion. The sample consists of about 43,000 clones, around nine tenths of them appearing once. Sequencing was performed on PBMCs, taken before any cancer treatment. The receptors stem from a woman aged 35-75 years with stage II lung adenocarcinoma.

The chain has TRBV7-9 and TRBJ2-1, with D tentatively TRBD2 (6 bases). The germline CDR1 and CDR2 sequences are SEHNR and FQNEAQ (reference sequence). CDR3 size: 13 residues. With 4 bases removed from V and 3 bases from J, the gap between germline ends came to 7 bases. In nucleotides, the CDR3 is TGTGCCAGCAGCTGGGGGGACTACAATGAGCAGTTCTTC. As protein: CASSWGDYNEQFF. The entire variable domain, with the rest obtained from reference TRBV7-9 and TRBJ2-1, is as follows: DTGVSQNPRHKITKRGQNVTFRCDPISEHNRLYWYRQTLGQGPEFLTYFQNEAQLEKSRLLSDRFSAERPKGSFSTLEIQRTEQGDSAMYLCASSWGDYNEQFFGPGTRLTVL.

This rearrangement joins TRBV19 to TRBJ2-1, with D possibly being TRBD2 (5 bases). The ends were cut back, 6 bases at V and 10 bases at J, with 13 bases in the middle. The CDR3 spans 12 residues. Per germline, CDR1 LNHDA and CDR2 SQIVND (reference sequence). CDR3 DNA: TGTGCCAGTAGCCTCCTCGGGGAAGAGCAGTTCTTC. Encoded protein: CASSLLGEEQFF.

In nucleotides, the CDR3 is TGCGCCAGCAGCTTGGGAGGGGGACAGGCCCTCTATGGCTACACCTTC. This encodes CASSLGGGQALYGYTF. The chain combines TRBV5-1 with TRBJ1-2; 8 bases fit TRBD1. This CDR3 is built from 16 residues. CDR1 is SGHRS and CDR2 is YFSETQ in the germline V gene. V was pared by 0 bases and J by 4 bases, with 8 bases of the junction left unmatched.

The V gene is TRBV7-2, the J gene TRBJ2-7, with 8 positions matching TRBD2. This CDR3 comprises 16 residues. CDR1 and CDR2 from the germline V gene are SGHTA and FQGNSA. The J segment lost 1 base and the V segment lost 5 bases, leaving 10 bases of the junction unmatched. CDR3 DNA sequence: TGTGCCAGCAGCCCCCGAGGCGGGAGGACTTCCTACGAGCAGTACTTC. This codes for CASSPRGGRTSYEQYF.

The chain is built from TRBV19 and TRBJ1-3; a weak D match, TRBD1 (5 bases). The germline V and J ends were trimmed by 4 bases and 0 bases, with 13 bases remaining between them. The CDR3 runs to 16 residues. Germline V gene data show CDR1 as LNHDA and CDR2 as SQIVND (reference sequence). CDR3 nucleotide sequence: TGTGCCAGTAGTAAACTTCAGGGCAGCTCTGGAAACACCATATATTTT. This gives the protein CASSKLQGSSGNTIYF.

Notes on this clone: An end of the junction does not agree with germline; a read error may underlie this. The CDR3 sequence: CASSSPGTGSTRF. DNA for the CDR3: TGTGCCAGTAGTAGTCCCGGGACAGGGTCAACGCGCTTC. This chain connects TRBV19 to TRBJ1-2; 9 nucleotides agree with TRBD1. The CDR3 extends over 13 amino acids. Germline CDR1 is LNHDA and CDR2 is SQIVND (reference sequence).

CDR3 in amino acids: CASSTDRPSYNEQFF. The CDR3 nucleotides read TGTGCCAGCAGTACGGACCGACCCTCCTACAATGAGCAGTTCTTC. The gene calls are TRBV27 and TRBJ2-1, with D uncertain. Trimming left V 5 bases short and J 0 bases short, with 11 bases between. This CDR3 has 15 residues. Germline lookup yields CDR1 MNHEY and CDR2 SMNVEV (reference sequence).

This rearrangement joins TRBV11-1 to TRBJ2-1, with 11 positions matching TRBD2. Germline V CDR1 and CDR2: SGHAT, FQDESV (reference sequence). The CDR3 sequence is 17 residues long. V lost 2 bases, J lost 6 bases, and 9 bases stayed unmatched. The CDR3 DNA reads as TGTGCCAGCAGCTTACTGTCCGGGCTAGCGGGGGGCAATGAGCAGTTCTTC. Translating gives CASSLLSGLAGGNEQFF.

This rearrangement joins TRBV5-4 to TRBJ1-1; D remains unclear. From germline, CDR1 is SGHNT and CDR2 YYREEE (reference sequence). V was pared by 4 bases and J by 1 base, with 11 bases between. CDR3 length equals 14 residues. The CDR3 here is CASSPRPENTEAFF. The CDR3 nucleotides are TGTGCCAGCAGCCCTAGACCAGAGAACACTGAAGCTTTCTTT.